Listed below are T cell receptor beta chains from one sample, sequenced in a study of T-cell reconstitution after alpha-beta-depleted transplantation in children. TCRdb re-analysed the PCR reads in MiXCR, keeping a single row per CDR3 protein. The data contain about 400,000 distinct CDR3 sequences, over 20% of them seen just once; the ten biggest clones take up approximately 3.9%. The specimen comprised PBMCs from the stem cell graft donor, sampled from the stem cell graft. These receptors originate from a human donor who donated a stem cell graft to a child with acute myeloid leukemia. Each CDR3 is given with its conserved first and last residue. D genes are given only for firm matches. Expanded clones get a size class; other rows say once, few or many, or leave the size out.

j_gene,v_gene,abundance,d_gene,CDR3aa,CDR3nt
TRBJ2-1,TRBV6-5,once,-,CASSYGSASYNEQFF,TGTGCCAGCAGTTACGGCTCAGCCTCCTACAATGAGCAGTTCTTC
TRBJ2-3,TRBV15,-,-,CATSEGGERADTQYF,TGTGCCACCAGCGAGGGGGGGGAGAGGGCAGATACGCAGTATTTT
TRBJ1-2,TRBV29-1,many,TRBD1,CSALRDRGDYTF,TGCAGCGCACTACGGGACAGGGGAGACTACACCTTC
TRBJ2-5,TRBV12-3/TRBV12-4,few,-,CASSPTGDGIFGAQYF,TGTGCCAGCAGCCCAACCGGGGACGGCATTTTTGGGGCCCAGTACTTC
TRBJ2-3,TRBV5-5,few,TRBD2,CASSFKLAGADTQYF,TGTGCCAGCAGCTTTAAACTAGCGGGAGCAGATACGCAGTATTTT
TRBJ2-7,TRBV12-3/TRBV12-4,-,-,CASSFAGRGREQYF,TGTGCCAGCAGTTTCGCAGGGAGAGGGAGGGAGCAGTACTTC
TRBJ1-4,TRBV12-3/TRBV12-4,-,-,CASSFRTTNEKLFF,TGTGCCAGCAGTTTTCGGACAACTAATGAAAAACTGTTTTTT
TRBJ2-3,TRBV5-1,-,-,CASSLDRGASTDTQYF,TGCGCCAGCAGCTTGGACCGCGGGGCTAGCACAGATACGCAGTATTTT
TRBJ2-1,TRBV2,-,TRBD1,CASRTGGWGDNEQFF,TGTGCCAGCAGAACAGGGGGCTGGGGTGACAATGAGCAGTTCTTC
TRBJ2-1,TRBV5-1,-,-,CASDLVPGAGRSYNEQFF,TGCGCCAGCGACCTCGTGCCGGGGGCGGGAAGGTCCTACAATGAGCAGTTCTTC
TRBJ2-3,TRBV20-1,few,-,CILQGNTDTQYF,TGCATCCTTCAGGGTAACACAGATACGCAGTATTTT